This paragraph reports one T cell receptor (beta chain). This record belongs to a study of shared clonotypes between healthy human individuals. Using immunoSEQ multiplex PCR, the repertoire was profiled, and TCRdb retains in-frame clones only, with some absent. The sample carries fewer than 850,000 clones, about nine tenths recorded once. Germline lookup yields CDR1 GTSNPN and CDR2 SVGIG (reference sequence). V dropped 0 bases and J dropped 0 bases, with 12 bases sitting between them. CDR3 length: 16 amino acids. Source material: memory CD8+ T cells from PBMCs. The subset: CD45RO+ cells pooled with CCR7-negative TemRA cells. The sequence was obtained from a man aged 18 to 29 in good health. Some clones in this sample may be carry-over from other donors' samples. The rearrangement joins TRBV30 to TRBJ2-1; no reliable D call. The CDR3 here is CAWSVPLGLSYNEQFF. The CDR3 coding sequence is TGTGCCTGGAGTGTACCTCTAGGGCTCTCCTACAATGAGCAGTTCTTC.